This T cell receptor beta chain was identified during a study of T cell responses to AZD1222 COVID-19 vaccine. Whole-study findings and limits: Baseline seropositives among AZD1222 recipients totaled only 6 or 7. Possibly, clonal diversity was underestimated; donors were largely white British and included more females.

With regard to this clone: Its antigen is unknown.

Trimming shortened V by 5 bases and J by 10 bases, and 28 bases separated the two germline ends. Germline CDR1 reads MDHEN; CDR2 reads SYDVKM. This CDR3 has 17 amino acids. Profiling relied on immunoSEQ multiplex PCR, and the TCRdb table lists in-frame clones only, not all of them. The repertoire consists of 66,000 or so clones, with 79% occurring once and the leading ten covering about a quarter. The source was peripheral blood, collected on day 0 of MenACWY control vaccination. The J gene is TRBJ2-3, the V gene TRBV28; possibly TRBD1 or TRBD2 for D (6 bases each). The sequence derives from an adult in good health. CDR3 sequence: CASSPPGGGPVQGSQYF. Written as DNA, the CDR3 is TGTGCCAGCAGTCCGCCCGGGGGCGGGCCCGTCCAGGGGTCGCAGTATTTT. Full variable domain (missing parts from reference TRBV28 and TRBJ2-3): DVKVTQSSRYLVKRTGEKVFLECVQDMDHENMFWYRQDPGLGLRLIYFSYDVKMKEKGDIPEGYSVSREKKERFSLILESASTNQTSMYLCASSPPGGGPVQGSQYFGPGTRLTVL.